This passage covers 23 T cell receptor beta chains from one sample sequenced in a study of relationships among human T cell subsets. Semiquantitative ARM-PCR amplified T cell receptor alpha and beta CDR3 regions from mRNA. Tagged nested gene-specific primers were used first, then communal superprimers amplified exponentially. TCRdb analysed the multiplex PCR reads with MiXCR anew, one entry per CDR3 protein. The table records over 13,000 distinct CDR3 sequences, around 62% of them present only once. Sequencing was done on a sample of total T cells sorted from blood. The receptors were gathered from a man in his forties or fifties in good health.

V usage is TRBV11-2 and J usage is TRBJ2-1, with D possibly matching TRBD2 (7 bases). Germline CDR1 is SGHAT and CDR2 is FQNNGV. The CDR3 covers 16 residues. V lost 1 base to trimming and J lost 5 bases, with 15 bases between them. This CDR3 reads CASSLVAGEGDNEQFF. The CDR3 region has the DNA TGTGCCAGCAGCTTAGTGGCGGGAGAGGGGGACAATGAGCAGTTCTTC.

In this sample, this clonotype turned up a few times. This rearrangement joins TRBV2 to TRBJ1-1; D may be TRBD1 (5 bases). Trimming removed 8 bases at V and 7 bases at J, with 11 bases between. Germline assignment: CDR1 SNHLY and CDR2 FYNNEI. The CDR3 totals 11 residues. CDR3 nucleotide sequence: TGTGCCAGCGGTTCGACAGTTGAAGCTTTCTTT. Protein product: CASGSTVEAFF.

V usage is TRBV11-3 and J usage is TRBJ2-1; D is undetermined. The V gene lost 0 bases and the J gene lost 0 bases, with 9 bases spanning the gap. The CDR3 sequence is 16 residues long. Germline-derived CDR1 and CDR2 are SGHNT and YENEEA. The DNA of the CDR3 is TGTGCCAGCAGCTTAGAAAGCTCCTACTCCTACAATGAGCAGTTCTTC. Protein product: CASSLESSYSYNEQFF.

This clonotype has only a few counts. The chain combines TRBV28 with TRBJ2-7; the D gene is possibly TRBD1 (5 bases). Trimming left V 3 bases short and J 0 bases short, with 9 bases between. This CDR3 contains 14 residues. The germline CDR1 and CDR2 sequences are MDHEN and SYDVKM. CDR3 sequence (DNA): TGTGCCAGCAGTTTCAGGGTTAGCTCCTACGAGCAGTACTTC. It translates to CASSFRVSSYEQYF.

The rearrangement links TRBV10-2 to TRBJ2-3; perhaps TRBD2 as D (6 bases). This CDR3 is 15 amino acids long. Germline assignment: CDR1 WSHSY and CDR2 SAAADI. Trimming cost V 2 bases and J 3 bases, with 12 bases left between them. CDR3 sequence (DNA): TGCGCCAGCAGTGAGAACGGCGGGGTAACAGATACGCAGTATTTT. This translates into CASSENGGVTDTQYF.

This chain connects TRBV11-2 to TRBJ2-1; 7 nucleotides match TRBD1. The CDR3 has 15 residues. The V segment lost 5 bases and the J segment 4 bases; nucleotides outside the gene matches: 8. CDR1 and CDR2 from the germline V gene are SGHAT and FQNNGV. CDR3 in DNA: TGTGCCAGCAGCCCTGACAGGGAGCCATACAATGAGCAGTTCTTC. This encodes CASSPDREPYNEQFF.

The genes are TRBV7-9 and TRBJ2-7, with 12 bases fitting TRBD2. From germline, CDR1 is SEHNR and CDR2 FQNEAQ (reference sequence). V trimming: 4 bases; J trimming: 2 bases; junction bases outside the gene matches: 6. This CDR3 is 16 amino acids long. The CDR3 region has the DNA TGTGCCAGCAGCTCAGACCTAGCGGGAGGGCCCTACGAGCAGTACTTC. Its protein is CASSSDLAGGPYEQYF.

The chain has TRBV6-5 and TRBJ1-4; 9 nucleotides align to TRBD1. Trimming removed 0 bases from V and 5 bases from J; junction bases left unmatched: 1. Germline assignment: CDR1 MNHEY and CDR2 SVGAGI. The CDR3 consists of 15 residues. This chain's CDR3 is CASSYSGTGNEKLFF. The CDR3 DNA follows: TGTGCCAGCAGTTACTCCGGGACAGGGAATGAAAAACTGTTTTTT.

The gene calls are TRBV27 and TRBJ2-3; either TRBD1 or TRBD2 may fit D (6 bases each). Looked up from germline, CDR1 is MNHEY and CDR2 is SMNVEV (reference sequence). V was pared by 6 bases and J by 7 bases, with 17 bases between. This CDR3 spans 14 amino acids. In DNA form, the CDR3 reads TGTGCCAGCAGAACAATCCGGGGGCGGAATACGCAGTATTTT. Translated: CASRTIRGRNTQYF.

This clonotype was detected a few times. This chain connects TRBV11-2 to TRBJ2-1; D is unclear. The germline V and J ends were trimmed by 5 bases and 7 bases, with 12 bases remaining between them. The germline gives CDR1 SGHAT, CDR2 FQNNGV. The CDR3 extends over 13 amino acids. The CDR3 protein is CASSGSKGNEQFF. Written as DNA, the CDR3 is TGTGCCAGCAGCGGGTCCAAGGGAAATGAGCAGTTCTTC.

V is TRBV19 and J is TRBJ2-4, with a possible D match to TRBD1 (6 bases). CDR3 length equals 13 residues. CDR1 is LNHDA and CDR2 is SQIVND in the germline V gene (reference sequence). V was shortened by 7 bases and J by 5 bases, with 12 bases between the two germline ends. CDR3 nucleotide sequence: TGTGCCAGTACCGACGCAGGGGAAAACATTCAGTACTTC. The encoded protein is CASTDAGENIQYF.

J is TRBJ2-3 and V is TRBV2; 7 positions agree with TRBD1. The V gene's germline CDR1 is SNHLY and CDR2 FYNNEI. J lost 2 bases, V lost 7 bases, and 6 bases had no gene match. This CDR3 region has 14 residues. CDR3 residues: CASTPDRVTDTQYF. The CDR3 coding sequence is TGTGCCAGCACTCCTGACAGGGTCACAGATACGCAGTATTTT.

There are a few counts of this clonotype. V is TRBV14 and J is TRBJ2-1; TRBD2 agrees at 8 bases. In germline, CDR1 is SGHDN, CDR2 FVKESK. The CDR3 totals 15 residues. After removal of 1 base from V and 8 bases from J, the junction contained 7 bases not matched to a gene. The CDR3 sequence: CASSQGTSGSHEQFF. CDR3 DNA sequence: TGTGCCAGCAGCCAAGGAACTAGCGGTAGCCATGAGCAGTTCTTC.

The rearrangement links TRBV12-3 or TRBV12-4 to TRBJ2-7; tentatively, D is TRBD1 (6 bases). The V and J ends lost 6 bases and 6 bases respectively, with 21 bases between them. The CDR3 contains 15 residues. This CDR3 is CASRRPGTTPTEQYF. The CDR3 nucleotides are TGTGCCAGCAGGAGACCCGGGACAACACCTACCGAGCAGTACTTC.

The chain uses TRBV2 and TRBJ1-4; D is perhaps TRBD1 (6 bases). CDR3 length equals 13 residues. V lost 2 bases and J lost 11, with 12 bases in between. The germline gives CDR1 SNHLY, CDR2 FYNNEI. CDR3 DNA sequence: TGTGCCAGCAGTGAATTGGGGGCCGGGAAACTGTTTTTT. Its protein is CASSELGAGKLFF.

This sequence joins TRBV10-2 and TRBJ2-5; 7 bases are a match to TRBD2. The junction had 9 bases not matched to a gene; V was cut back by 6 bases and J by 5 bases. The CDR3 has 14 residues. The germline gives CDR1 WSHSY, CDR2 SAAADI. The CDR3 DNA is TGCGCCAGCAGCTTGACTAGCCTTAGGGAGACCCAGTACTTC. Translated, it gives CASSLTSLRETQYF.

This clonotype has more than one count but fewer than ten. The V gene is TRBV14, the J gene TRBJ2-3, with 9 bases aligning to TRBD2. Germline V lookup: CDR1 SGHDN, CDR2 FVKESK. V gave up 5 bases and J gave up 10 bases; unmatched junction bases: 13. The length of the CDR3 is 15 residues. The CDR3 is CASSILAGRSESQYF. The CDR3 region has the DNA TGTGCCAGCAGCATACTAGCGGGCAGGTCTGAATCGCAGTATTTT.

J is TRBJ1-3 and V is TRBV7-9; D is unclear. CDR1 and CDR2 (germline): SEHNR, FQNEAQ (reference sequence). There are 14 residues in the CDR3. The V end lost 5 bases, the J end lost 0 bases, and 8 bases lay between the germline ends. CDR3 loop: CASSHSLSGNTIYF. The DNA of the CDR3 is TGTGCCAGCAGCCACAGTCTCTCTGGAAACACCATATATTTT.

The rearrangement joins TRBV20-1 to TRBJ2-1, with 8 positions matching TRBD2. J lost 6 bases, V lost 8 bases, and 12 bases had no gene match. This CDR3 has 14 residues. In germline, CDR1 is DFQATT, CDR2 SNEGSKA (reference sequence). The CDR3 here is CSSSTGGGGNEQFF. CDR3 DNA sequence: TGCAGTTCAAGTACCGGGGGGGGAGGCAATGAGCAGTTCTTC.

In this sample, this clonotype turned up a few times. The CDR3 here is CASSLRDRYNEQFF. The CDR3 region has the DNA TGTGCCAGCAGCTTGAGGGACCGGTACAATGAGCAGTTCTTC. V is TRBV5-4 and J is TRBJ2-1; D tentatively fits TRBD1 or TRBD2 (5 bases each). Trimming removed 1 base from V and 4 bases from J, with 9 bases in between. Germline V gene sequence: CDR1 SGHNT, CDR2 YYREEE (reference sequence). CDR3 length: 14 amino acids.

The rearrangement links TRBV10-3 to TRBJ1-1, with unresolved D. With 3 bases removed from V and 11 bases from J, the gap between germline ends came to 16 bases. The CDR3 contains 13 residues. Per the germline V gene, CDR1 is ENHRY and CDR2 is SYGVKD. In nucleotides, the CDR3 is TGTGCCATCAGTGAAGGTGGTCCCAGGAGCGCTTTCTTT. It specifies CAISEGGPRSAFF.

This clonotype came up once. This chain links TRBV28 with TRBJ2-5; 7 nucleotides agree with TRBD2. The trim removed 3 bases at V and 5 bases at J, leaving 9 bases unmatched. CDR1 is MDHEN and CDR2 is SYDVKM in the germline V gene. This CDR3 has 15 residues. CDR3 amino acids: CASSLRGGSRETQYF. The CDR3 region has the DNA TGTGCCAGCAGTTTGCGGGGCGGGAGTCGGGAGACCCAGTACTTC.

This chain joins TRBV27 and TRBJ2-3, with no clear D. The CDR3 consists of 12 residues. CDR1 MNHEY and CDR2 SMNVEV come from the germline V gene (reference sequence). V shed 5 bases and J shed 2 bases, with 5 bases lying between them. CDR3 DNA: TGTGCCAGCAGTCCAACCACAGATACGCAGTATTTT. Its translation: CASSPTTDTQYF.